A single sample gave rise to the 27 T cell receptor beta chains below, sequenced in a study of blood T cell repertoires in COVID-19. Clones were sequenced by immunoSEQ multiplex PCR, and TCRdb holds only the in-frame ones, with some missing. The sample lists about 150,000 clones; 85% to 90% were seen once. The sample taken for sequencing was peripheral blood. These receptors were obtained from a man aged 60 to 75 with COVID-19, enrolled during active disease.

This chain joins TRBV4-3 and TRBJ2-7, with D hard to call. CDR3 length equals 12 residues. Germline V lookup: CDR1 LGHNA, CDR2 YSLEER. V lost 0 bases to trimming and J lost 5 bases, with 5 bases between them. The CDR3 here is CASSQDRNEQYF. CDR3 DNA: TGCGCCAGCAGCCAAGACAGGAACGAGCAGTACTTC.

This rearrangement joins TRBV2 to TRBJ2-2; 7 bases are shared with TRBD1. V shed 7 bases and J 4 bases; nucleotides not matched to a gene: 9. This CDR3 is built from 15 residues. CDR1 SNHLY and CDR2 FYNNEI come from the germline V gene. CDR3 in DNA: TGTGCCAGCATAATACAGGGGTTGGGCACCGGGGAGCTGTTTTTT. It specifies CASIIQGLGTGELFF.

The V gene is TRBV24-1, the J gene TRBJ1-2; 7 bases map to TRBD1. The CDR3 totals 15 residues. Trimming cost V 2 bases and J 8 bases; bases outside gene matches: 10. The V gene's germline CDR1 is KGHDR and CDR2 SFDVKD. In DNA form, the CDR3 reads TGTGCCACCAGTGATTCGCGACAGGGCTTGGGCGGCTACACCTTC. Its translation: CATSDSRQGLGGYTF.

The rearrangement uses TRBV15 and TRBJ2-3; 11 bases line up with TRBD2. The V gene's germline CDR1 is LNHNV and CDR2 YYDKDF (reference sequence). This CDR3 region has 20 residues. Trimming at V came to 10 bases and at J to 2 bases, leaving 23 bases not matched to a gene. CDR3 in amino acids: CAIDGDRAGLAGGNTDTQYF. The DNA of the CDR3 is TGTGCCATCGACGGGGATAGGGCAGGGCTAGCGGGAGGTAACACAGATACGCAGTATTTT.

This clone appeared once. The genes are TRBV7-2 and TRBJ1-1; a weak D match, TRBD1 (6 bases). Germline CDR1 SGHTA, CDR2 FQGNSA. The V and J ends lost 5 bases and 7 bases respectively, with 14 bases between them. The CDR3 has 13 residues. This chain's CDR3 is CASSQVRGSEAFF. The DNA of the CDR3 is TGTGCCAGCAGCCAAGTGAGGGGGAGTGAAGCTTTCTTT.

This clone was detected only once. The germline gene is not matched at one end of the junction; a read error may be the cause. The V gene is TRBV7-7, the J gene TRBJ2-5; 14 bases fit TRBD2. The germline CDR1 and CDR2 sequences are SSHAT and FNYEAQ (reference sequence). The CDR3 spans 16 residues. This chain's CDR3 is CASSIRLAGGQETQYF. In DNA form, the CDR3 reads TGTGCTAGCAGCATAAGACTAGCGGGGGGGCAAGAGACCCAGTACTTC.

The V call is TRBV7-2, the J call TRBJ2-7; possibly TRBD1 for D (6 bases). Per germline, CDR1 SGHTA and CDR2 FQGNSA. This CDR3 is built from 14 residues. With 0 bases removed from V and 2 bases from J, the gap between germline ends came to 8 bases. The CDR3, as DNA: TGTGCCAGCAGCTTAGCAAAGGGGGCCTACGAGCAGTACTTC. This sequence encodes CASSLAKGAYEQYF.

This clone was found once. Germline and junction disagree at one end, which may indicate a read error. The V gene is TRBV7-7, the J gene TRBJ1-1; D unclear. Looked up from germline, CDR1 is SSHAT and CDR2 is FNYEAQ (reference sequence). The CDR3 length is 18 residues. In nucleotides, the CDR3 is TGTGCTAGCAGCTTAGGATGGGTGCGGGTCAACTGGGACACTGAAGCTTTCTTT. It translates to CASSLGWVRVNWDTEAFF.

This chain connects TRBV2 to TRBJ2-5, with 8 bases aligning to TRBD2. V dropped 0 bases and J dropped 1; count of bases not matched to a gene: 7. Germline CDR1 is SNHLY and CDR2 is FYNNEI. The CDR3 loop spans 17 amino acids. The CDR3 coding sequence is TGTGCCAGCAGTGAAGCGCTTAGCGGGATGATCCAAGAGACCCAGTACTTC. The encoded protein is CASSEALSGMIQETQYF.

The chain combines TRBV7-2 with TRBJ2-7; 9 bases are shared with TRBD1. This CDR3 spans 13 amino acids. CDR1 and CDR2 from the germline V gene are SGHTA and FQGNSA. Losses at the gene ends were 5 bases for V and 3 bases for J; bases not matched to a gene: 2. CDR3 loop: CASSTGQGYEQYF. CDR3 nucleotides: TGTGCCAGCAGCACGGGACAGGGCTACGAGCAGTACTTC.

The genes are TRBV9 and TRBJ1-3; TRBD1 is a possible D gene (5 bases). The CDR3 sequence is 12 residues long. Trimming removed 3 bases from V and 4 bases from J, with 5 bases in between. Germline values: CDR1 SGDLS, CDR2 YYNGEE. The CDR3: CASSEGGNTIYF. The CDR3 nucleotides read TGTGCCAGCAGCGAGGGGGGAAACACCATATATTTT.

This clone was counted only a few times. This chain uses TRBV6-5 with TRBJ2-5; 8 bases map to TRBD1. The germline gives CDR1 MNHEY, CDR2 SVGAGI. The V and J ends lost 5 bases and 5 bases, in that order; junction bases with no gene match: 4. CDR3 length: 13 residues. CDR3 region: CASSRNRGETQYF. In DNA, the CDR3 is TGTGCCAGCAGTAGAAACAGGGGGGAGACCCAGTACTTC.

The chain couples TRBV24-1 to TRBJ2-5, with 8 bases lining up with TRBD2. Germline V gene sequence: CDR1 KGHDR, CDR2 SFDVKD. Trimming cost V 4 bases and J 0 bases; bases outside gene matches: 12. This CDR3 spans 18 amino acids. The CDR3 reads CATSDGYWAGGNQETQYF. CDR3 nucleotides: TGTGCCACCAGTGACGGTTATTGGGCGGGGGGCAACCAAGAGACCCAGTACTTC.

CDR3 nucleotide sequence: TGTGCCAGCAGTTTCGGCTCTGGAAACACCATATATTTT. This encodes CASSFGSGNTIYF. V and J are TRBV28 and TRBJ1-3, with D unresolved. Germline values: CDR1 MDHEN, CDR2 SYDVKM. V lost 3 bases to trimming and J lost 0 bases, with 3 bases between them. The CDR3 runs to 13 residues.

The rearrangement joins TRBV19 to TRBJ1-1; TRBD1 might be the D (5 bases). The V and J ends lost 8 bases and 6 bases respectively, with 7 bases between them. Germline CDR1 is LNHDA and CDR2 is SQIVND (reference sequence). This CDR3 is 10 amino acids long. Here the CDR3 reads CASGQSEAFF. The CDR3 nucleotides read TGTGCCAGTGGACAATCTGAAGCTTTCTTT.

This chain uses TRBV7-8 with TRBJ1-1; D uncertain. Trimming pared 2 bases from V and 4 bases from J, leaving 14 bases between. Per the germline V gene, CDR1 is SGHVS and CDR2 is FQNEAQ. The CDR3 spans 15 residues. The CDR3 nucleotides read TGTGCCAGCAGCTTAACGAGGTCGGGAATCACTGAAGCTTTCTTT. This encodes CASSLTRSGITEAFF.

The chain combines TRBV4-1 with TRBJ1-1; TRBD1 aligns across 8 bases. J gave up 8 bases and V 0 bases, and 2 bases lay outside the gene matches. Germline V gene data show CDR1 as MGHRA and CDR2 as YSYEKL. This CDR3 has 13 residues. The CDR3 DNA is TGCGCCAGCAGCCAAGATCAGGGGGCGGAAGCTTTCTTT. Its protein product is CASSQDQGAEAFF.

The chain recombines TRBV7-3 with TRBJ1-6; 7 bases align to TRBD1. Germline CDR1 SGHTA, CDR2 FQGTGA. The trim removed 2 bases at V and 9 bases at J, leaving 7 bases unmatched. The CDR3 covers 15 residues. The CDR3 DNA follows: TGTGCCAGCAGCTTACGTGGGACAGCGATTTCACCCCTCCACTTT. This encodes CASSLRGTAISPLHF.

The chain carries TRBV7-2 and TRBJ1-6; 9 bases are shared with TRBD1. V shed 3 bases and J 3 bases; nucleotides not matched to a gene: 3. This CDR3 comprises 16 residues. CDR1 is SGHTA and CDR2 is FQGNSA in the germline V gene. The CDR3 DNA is TGTGCCAGCAGCTTGACAGGGGGTATCTATAATTCACCCCTCCACTTT. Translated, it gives CASSLTGGIYNSPLHF.

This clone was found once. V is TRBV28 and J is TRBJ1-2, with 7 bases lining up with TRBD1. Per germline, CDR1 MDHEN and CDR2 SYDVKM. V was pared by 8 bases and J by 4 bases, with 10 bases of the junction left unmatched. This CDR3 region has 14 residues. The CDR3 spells CASRQQGTAYGYTF. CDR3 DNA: TGTGCCAGCCGGCAGCAAGGGACAGCCTATGGCTACACCTTC.

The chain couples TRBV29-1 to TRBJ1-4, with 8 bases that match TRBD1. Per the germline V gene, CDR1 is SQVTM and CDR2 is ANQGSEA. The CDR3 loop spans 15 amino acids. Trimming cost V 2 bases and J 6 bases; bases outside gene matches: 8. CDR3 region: CSVEKASGGDEKLFF. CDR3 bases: TGCAGCGTTGAAAAGGCCTCAGGGGGCGATGAAAAACTGTTTTTT.

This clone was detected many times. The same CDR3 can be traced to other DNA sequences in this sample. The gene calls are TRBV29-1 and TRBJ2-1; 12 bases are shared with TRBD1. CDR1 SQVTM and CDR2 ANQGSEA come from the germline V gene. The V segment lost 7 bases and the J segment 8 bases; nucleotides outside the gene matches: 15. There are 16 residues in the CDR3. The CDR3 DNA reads TGCAGCGCACCAAGGGGAGGGGGGACAGGGGGCTATGAGCAGTTCTTC. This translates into CSAPRGGGTGGYEQFF.

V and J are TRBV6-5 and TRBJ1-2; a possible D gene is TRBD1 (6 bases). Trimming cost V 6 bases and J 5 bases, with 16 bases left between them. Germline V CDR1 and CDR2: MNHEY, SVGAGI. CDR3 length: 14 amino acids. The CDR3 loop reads CASSKGGAGYGYTF. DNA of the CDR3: TGTGCCAGCAGCAAAGGGGGGGCAGGGTATGGCTACACCTTC.

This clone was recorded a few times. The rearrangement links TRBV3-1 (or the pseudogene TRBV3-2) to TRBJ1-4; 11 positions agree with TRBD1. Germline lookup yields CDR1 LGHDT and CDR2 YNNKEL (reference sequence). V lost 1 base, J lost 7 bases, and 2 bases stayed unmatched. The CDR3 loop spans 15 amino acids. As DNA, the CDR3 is TGTGCCAGCAGCCAAGGTGGGACAGGGGGTGAAAAACTGTTTTTT. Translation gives CASSQGGTGGEKLFF.

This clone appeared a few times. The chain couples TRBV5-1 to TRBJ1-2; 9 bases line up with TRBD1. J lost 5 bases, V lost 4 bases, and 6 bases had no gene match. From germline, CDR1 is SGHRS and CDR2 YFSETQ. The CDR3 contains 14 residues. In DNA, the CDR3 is TGCGCCAGCAGCATGGGACAGGGTGGATATGGCTACACCTTC. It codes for CASSMGQGGYGYTF.

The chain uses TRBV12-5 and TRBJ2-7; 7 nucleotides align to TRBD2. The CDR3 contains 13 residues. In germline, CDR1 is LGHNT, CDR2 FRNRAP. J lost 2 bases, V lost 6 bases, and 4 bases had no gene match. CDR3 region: CASGPGGTYEQYF. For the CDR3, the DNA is TGTGCTAGTGGCCCGGGGGGTACCTACGAGCAGTACTTC.

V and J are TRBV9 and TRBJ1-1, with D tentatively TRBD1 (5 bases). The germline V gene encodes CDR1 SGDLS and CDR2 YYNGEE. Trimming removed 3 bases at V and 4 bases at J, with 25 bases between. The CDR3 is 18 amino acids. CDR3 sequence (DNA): TGTGCCAGCAGCGCTAGAATGGGGCCAGGGTCCGGGGGCACTGAAGCTTTCTTT. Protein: CASSARMGPGSGGTEAFF. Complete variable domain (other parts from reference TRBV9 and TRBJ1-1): DSGVTQTPKHLITATGQRVTLRCSPRSGDLSVYWYQQSLDQGLQFLIQYYNGEERAKGNILERFSAQQFPDLHSELNLSSLELGDSALYFCASSARMGPGSGGTEAFFGQGTRLTVV.